The text below deals with one T cell receptor beta chain. Germline values: CDR1 SEHNR, CDR2 FQNEAQ (reference sequence). The length of the CDR3 is 16 residues. V was clipped by 1 base and J by 3 bases, with 13 bases between them. The entry originates in a study of patients and donors after allogeneic stem cell transplantation. Using its own MiXCR run on the RT-PCR reads, TCRdb lists one record per CDR3 protein. The table has 920,000 or so distinct CDR3 sequences, about a sixth seen once; the top ten hold roughly 6%. This chain connects TRBV7-9 to TRBJ2-1, with D tentatively TRBD2 (6 bases). Sequenced input: blood, either unsorted or a sorted T cell fraction (not recorded which). The receptor comes from a human donor who was either an allogeneic HSCT recipient or a stem cell or donor lymphocyte infusion donor (not recorded which). It is not recorded whose cells these are; they may come from a transplant donor. CDR3 region: CASSLGRQRVYNEQFF. The CDR3 region has the DNA TGTGCCAGCAGCTTAGGGCGACAGCGGGTCTACAATGAGCAGTTCTTC.